The 5 T cell receptor beta chains below all came from one sample that was sequenced in a study of lymphopenia after photon versus proton radiotherapy. The table came from immunoSEQ multiplex PCR; TCRdb's copy has only in-frame clones and leaves some out. The sample holds some 70,000 clones, around 87% seen once. The specimen was peripheral blood, collected from a patient treated with proton-based radiotherapy. These receptors came from a man older than 75 with esophageal cancer.

This chain joins TRBV11-2 and TRBJ2-3, with 7 bases that match TRBD2. Germline V lookup: CDR1 SGHAT, CDR2 FQNNGV. This CDR3 has 15 residues. V shed 4 bases, J shed 2 bases, and the junction held 6 bases outside the gene matches. This CDR3 is CASSWTSGDTDTQYF. CDR3 coding DNA: TGTGCCAGCAGCTGGACTAGTGGGGACACAGATACGCAGTATTTT.

V and J are TRBV27 and TRBJ2-2, with D maybe TRBD2 (5 bases). The germline V and J ends were trimmed by 4 bases and 6 bases, with 21 bases remaining between them. CDR1 MNHEY and CDR2 SMNVEV come from the germline V gene (reference sequence). This CDR3 has 17 amino acids. The CDR3 reads CASSSNLGLLGPGELFF. For the CDR3, the DNA is TGTGCCAGCAGTTCAAATCTCGGACTTCTCGGGCCCGGGGAGCTGTTTTTT.

This chain connects TRBV7-9 to TRBJ1-5; D is undetermined. Germline V gives CDR1 SEHNR, CDR2 FQNEAQ (reference sequence). This CDR3 comprises 13 residues. The V and J ends lost 1 base and 4 bases respectively, with 5 bases between them. CDR3 protein: CASSLVGNQPQHF. The DNA of the CDR3 is TGTGCCAGCAGCTTAGTTGGGAATCAGCCCCAGCATTTT.

Here the CDR3 reads CASSPSGDTQYF. Written as DNA, the CDR3 is TGTGCCAGCAGTCCAAGTGGAGATACGCAGTATTTT. The chain links TRBV14 to TRBJ2-3; no definite D call. There are 12 residues in the CDR3. V was trimmed by 6 bases and J by 5 bases, leaving 9 bases between them. CDR1 is SGHDN, CDR2 FVKESK, per germline.

This clone is a singleton in its sample. This chain connects TRBV19 to TRBJ1-2, with TRBD1 identical over 7 bases. The germline V gene encodes CDR1 LNHDA and CDR2 SQIVND (reference sequence). This CDR3 is 14 amino acids long. Losses at the gene ends were 1 base for V and 4 bases for J; bases not matched to a gene: 3. The CDR3 loop reads CASSIVGDSYGYTF. Written as DNA, the CDR3 is TGTGCCAGTAGTATAGTAGGGGACAGCTATGGCTACACCTTC.